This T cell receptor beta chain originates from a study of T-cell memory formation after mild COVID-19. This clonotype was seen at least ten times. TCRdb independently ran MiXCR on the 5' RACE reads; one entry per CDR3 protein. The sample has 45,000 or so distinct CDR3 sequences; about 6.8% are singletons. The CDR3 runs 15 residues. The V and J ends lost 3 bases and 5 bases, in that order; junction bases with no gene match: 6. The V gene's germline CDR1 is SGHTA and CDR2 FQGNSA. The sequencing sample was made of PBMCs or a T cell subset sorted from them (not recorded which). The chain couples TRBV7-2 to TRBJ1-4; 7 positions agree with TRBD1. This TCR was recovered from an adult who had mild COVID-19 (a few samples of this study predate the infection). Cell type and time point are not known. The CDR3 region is CASSFRQGPNEKLFF. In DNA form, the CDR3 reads TGTGCCAGCAGCTTCCGACAGGGTCCGAATGAAAAACTGTTTTTT.